This TCR beta chain was retrieved from a study of blood T cell repertoires in COVID-19. The CDR3 has 13 amino acids. Germline V CDR1 and CDR2: SQVTM, ANQGSEA. V was clipped by 0 bases and J by 10 bases; unmatched bases: 8. Data came from immunoSEQ multiplex PCR; TCRdb stores just in-frame clones and leaves some out. Of 110,000 or so clones listed, roughly 80% are singletons. The receptor was derived from an elderly woman with acute or convalescent COVID-19. Sequencing was done on a sample of peripheral blood. V usage is TRBV29-1 and J usage is TRBJ1-2; 7 nucleotides match TRBD1. This chain's CDR3 is CSVEEDRFDHYTF. DNA of the CDR3: TGCAGCGTTGAAGAGGACAGGTTCGATCACTACACCTTC.